A single T cell receptor (beta chain) is shown here with its context. This entry comes from a study of OX40 agonist ivuxolimab in advanced cancers. The V gene end was trimmed by 4 bases and the J gene end by 7 bases; junction bases not matched to a gene: 7. CDR3 size: 16 residues. Germline CDR1 and CDR2: SGHNT and YYREEE (reference sequence). Data came from immunoSEQ multiplex PCR; TCRdb stores just in-frame clones and leaves some out. The sample consists of about 84,000 clones, roughly nine tenths of them appearing once. The TCR sequence derives from an adult with an advanced solid tumor such as melanoma, head and neck, liver or kidney cancer. The V and J genes are TRBV5-4 and TRBJ2-5, with 16 bases that match TRBD2. Sequenced material: CD4+ or CD8+ T cells sorted from blood, taken in a trial of the OX40 agonist ivuxolimab. The CDR3 loop is CASSHGTSGGAVTQYF. CDR3 DNA sequence: TGTGCCAGCAGCCACGGGACTAGCGGGGGGGCTGTGACCCAGTACTTC.